What follows is one TCR beta chain and its context. Its antigen remains unknown. It was with 60 Vbeta and 13 Jbeta primers that the PCR ran. Authors' data handling: In a later analysis, of roughly 73 million unique beta chains, around 9.9 million appeared in at least two donors. Data came from immunoSEQ multiplex PCR; TCRdb stores just in-frame clones and leaves some out. V and J calls and clone size are those listed in that table; D and trimming were worked out from the DNA. This table holds about 190,000 clones, approximately 88% found once. This entry is derived from a study of cytomegalovirus exposure and HLA in healthy donors. General study findings and limits: Reported findings show TCR beta sequences accurately forecast HLA-A and HLA-B alleles in most subjects. Within an earlier analysis, most TCR beta V segments proved productive either about 87% or about 30% of the time. Reports indicated that the classifier achieved high specificity and sensitivity in diagnosing cytomegalovirus status.

Germline CDR1 MNHNS, CDR2 SASEGT. The CDR3 has 15 amino acids. With 1 base removed from V and 3 bases from J, the gap between germline ends came to 12 bases. The sequencing sample was made of PBMCs. V and J are TRBV6-1 and TRBJ2-5, with D tentatively TRBD1 (6 bases). The sequence derives from a boy younger than 10 in good health and CMV-seronegative. The CDR3 sequence: CASSEGGRVEETQYF. In DNA form, the CDR3 reads TGTGCCAGCAGTGAAGGGGGGCGGGTAGAAGAGACCCAGTACTTC.